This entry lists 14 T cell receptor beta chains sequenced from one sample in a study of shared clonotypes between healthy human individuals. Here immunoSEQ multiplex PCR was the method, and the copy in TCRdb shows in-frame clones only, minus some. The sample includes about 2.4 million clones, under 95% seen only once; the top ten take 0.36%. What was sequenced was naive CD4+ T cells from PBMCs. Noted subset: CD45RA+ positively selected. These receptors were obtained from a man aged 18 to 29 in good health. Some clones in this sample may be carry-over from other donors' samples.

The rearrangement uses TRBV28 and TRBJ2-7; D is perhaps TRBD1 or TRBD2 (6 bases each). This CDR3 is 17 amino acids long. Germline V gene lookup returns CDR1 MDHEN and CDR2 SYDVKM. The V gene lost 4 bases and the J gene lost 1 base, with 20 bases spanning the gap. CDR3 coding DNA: TGTGCCAGCAGTTCGTTAGGGGGGCGGGATAGGTCCTACGAGCAGTACTTC. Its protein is CASSSLGGRDRSYEQYF. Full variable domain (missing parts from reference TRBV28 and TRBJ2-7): DVKVTQSSRYLVKRTGEKVFLECVQDMDHENMFWYRQDPGLGLRLIYFSYDVKMKEKGDIPEGYSVSREKKERFSLILESASTNQTSMYLCASSSLGGRDRSYEQYFGPGTRLTVT.

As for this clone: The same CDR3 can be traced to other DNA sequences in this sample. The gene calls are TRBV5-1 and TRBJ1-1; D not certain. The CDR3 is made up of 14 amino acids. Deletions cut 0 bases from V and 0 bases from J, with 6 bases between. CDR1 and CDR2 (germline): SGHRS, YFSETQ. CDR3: CASSLDRLNTEAFF. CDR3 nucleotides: TGCGCCAGCAGCTTGGATAGATTGAACACTGAAGCTTTCTTT.

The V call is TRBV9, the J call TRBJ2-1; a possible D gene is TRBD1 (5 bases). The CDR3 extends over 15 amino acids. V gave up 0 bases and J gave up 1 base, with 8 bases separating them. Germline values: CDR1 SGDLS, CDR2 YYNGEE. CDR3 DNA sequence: TGTGCCAGCAGCGTAGAAGGGGTGTCCTACAATGAGCAGTTCTTC. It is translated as CASSVEGVSYNEQFF.

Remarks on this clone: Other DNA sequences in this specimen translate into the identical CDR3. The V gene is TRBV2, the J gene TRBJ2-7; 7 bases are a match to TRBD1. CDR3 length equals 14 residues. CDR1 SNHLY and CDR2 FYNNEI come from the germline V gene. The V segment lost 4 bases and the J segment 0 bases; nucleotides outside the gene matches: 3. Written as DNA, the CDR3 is TGTGCCAGCAGTGGACAGGGTAGCTCCTACGAGCAGTACTTC. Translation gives CASSGQGSSYEQYF.

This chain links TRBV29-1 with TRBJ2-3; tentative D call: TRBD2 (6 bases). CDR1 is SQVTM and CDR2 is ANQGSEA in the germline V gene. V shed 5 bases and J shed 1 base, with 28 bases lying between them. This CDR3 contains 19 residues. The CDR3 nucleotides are TGCAGCGTTTACCCCCGCGGGCGGGGCCGGAGGGTTTGCACAGATACGCAGTATTTT. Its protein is CSVYPRGRGRRVCTDTQYF.

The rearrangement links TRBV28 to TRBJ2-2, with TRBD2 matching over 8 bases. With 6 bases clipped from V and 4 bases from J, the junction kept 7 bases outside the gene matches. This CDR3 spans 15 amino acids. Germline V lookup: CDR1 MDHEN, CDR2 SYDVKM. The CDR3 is CASSSGSWRTGELFF. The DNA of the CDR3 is TGTGCCAGCAGCAGCGGGAGCTGGCGCACCGGGGAGCTGTTTTTT.

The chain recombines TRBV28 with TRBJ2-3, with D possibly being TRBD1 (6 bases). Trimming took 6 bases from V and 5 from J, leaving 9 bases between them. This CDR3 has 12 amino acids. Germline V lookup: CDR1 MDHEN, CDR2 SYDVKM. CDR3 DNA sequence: TGTGCCAGCAGGCCACAGGGAGATACGCAGTATTTT. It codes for CASRPQGDTQYF.

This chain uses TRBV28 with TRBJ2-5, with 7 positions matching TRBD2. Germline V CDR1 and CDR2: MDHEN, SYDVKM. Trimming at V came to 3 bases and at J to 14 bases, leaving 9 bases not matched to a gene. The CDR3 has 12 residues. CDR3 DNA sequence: TGTGCCAGCAGTTTTATGGCGGCGGGGGTTTACTTC. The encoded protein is CASSFMAAGVYF. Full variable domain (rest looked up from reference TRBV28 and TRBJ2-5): DVKVTQSSRYLVKRTGEKVFLECVQDMDHENMFWYRQDPGLGLRLIYFSYDVKMKEKGDIPEGYSVSREKKERFSLILESASTNQTSMYLCASSFMAAGVYFGPGTRLLVL.

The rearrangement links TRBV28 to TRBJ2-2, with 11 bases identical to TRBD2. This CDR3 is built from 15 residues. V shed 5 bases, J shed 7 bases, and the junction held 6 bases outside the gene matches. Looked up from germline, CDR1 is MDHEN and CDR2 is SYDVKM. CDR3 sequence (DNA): TGTGCCAGCAGTCCGACTAGCGGGATGATCGGGGAGCTGTTTTTT. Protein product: CASSPTSGMIGELFF. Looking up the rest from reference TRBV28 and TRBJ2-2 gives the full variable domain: DVKVTQSSRYLVKRTGEKVFLECVQDMDHENMFWYRQDPGLGLRLIYFSYDVKMKEKGDIPEGYSVSREKKERFSLILESASTNQTSMYLCASSPTSGMIGELFFGEGSRLTVL.

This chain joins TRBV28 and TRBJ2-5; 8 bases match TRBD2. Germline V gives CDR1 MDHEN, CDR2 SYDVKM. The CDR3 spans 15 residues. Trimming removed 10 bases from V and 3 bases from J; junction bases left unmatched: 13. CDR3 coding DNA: TGTGCCACAACCCTAGCGGGCGGCTACAAAGAGACCCAGTACTTC. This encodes CATTLAGGYKETQYF.

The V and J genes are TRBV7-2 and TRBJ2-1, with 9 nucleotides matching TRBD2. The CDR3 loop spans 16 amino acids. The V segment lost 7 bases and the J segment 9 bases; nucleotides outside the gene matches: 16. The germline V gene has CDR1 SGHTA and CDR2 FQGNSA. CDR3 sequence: CASIRRGGSPGFEQFF. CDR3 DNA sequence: TGTGCCAGCATCCGGCGGGGGGGGAGCCCCGGTTTTGAGCAGTTCTTC.

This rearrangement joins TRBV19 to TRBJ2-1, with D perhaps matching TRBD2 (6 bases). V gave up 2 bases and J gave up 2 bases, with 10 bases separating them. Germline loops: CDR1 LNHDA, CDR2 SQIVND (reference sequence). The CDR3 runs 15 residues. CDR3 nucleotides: TGTGCCAGTAGTATAACCAGCGGGCCCTACAATGAGCAGTTCTTC. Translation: CASSITSGPYNEQFF.

The DNA for the CDR3 is TGTGCCAGCAGTGAAGTGGCGGGGCCCTACGAGCAGTACTTC. It is translated as CASSEVAGPYEQYF. V and J are TRBV6-1 and TRBJ2-7; tentatively, D is TRBD2 (6 bases). The length of the CDR3 is 14 residues. Deletions cut 1 base from V and 2 bases from J, with 9 bases between. The germline V gene encodes CDR1 MNHNS and CDR2 SASEGT.

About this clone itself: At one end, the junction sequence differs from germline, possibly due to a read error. CDR3 in amino acids: CASSYSGTSGSYDYEQYF. DNA for the CDR3: TGTGCCAGCAGTTACTCGGGGACTAGCGGGAGCTACGACTACGAGCAGTACTTC. The chain links TRBV6-4 to TRBJ2-7; 14 bases are shared with TRBD2. There are 18 residues in the CDR3. CDR1 is MRHNA and CDR2 is SNTAGT in the germline V gene.